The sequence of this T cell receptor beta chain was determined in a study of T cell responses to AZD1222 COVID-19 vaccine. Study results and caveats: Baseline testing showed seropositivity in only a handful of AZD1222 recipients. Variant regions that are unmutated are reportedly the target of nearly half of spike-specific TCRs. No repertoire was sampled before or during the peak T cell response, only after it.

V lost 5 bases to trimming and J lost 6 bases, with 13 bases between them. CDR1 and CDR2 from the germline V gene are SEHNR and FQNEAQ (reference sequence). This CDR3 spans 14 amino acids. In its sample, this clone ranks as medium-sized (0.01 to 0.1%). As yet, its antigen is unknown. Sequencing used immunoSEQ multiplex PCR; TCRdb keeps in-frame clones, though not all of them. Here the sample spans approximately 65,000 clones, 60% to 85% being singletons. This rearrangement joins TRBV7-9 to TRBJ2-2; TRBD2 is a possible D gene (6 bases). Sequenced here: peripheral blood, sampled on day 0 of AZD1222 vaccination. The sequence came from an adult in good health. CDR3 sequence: CASSNSGEAGELFF. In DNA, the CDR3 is TGTGCCAGCAGCAACTCGGGGGAGGCCGGGGAGCTGTTTTTT.